These T cell receptor beta chains were read from a single sample in a study of Ad26.COV2.S vaccination and SARS-CoV-2 variants. Only in-frame clones appear in the TCRdb table, and some are missing; sequencing was by immunoSEQ multiplex PCR. Of fewer than 900,000 clones in the sample, roughly 90% were seen once. The source material was peripheral blood, sampled in a trial of Ad26.COV2.S vaccine versus placebo. The receptors originated from a person aged 18-65 years who received the Ad26.COV2.S COVID-19 vaccine or a placebo. Each CDR3 is given with its conserved first and last residue. Each record gives: CDR3 DNA, CDR3 protein, clone size, V gene, J gene, D gene. A D gene is named only where the DNA matches it firmly. Part of the rows lack a size; the others show once, few, many or a class for expanded clones.

TGTGCCAGCAGTACTAGGGACAGGGACAATGAGCAGTTCTTC	CASSTRDRDNEQFF	few	TRBV21-1	TRBJ2-1	.
TGTGCCAGCCACCCGATCCCCCACGAGCAGTACTTC	CASHPIPHEQYF	.	TRBV2	TRBJ2-7	.
TGTGCCAGCAGGCGGGAGGGCCTTTACAATGAGCAGTTCTTC	CASRREGLYNEQFF	.	TRBV27	TRBJ2-1	TRBD2
TGTGCCAGCAGGCGACAGGGGGGTATCACAGATACGCAGTATTTT	CASRRQGGITDTQYF	.	TRBV7-2	TRBJ2-3	TRBD1
TGTGCCTGGAGTCCGGGACAGGGAAGGGAAAAACTGTTTTTT	CAWSPGQGREKLFF	many	TRBV30	TRBJ1-4	TRBD1
TGTGCCAGCAGTTTAAGGATTCCAGGGGGCGGTTCACCCCTCCACTTT	CASSLRIPGGGSPLHF	.	TRBV27	TRBJ1-6	TRBD1
TGTGCCACCAGTGATATCCGGGACATTCACACAGATACGCAGTATTTT	CATSDIRDIHTDTQYF	.	TRBV24-1	TRBJ2-3	.
TGTGCCAGCAGCATCGGGACTCGCCCCCAAGAGACCCAGTACTTC	CASSIGTRPQETQYF	.	TRBV11-3	TRBJ2-5	.
TGTGCCAGCAGCGTAGAAATAAGGGGGACTGGAAACACCATATATTTT	CASSVEIRGTGNTIYF	.	TRBV9	TRBJ1-3	.
TGCGCCAGCAGCTTAGGGAGCTCCTACGAGCAGTACTTC	CASSLGSSYEQYF	.	TRBV5-1	TRBJ2-7	.
TGTGCCAGCAGTTACTCGACAGGTCCTTCCTACGAGCAGTACTTC	CASSYSTGPSYEQYF	.	TRBV6-5	TRBJ2-7	.
TGTGCCATCAGTGAGGGGGGATCGAACACCGGGGAGCTGTTTTTT	CAISEGGSNTGELFF	.	TRBV10-3	TRBJ2-2	.
TGCGCCAGCAGCGACGCGGGGGGAATGGATACGCAGTATTTT	CASSDAGGMDTQYF	.	TRBV5-1	TRBJ2-3	TRBD2
TGTGCCTGGAGTGTATTGGGGGGGCGCGCAGATACGCAGTATTTT	CAWSVLGGRADTQYF	.	TRBV30	TRBJ2-3	.
TGCGCCAGCAGCCACCGGGGGGGACTCCAGCCCCAGCATTTT	CASSHRGGLQPQHF	.	TRBV4-1	TRBJ1-5	.
TGTGCCAGCAGTCCGAGGGGAAACTACGAGCAGTACTTC	CASSPRGNYEQYF	.	TRBV27	TRBJ2-7	.